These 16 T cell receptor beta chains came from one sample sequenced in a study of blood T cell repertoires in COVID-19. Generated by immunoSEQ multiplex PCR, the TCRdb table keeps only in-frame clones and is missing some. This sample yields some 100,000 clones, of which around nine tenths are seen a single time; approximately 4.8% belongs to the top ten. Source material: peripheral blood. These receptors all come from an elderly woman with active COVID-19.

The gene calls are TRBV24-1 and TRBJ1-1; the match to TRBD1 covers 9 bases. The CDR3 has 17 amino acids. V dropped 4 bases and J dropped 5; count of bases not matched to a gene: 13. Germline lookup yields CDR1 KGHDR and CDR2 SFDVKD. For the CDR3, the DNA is TGTGCCACCAGTGAGTCGAGACAGGGGGTAGGGGCTACTGAAGCTTTCTTT. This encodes CATSESRQGVGATEAFF.

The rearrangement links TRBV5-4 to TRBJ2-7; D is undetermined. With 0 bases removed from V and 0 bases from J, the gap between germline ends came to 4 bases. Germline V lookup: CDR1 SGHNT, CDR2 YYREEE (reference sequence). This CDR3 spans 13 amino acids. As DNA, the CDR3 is TGTGCCAGCAGCTTGGCCGGCTCCTACGAGCAGTACTTC. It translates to CASSLAGSYEQYF.

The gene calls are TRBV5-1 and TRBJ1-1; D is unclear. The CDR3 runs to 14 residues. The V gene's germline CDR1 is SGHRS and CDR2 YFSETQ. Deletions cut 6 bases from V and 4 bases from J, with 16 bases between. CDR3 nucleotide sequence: TGCGCCAGCACTTTGGGGTGGGGAGGCACTGAAGCTTTCTTT. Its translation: CASTLGWGGTEAFF.

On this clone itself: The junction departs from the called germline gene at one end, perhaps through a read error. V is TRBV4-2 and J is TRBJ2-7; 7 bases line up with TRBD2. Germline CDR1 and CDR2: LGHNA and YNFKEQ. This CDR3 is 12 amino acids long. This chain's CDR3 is CASSQGGGAPRF. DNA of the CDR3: TGTGCCAGCAGCCAAGGGGGAGGGGCTCCTCGCTTC.

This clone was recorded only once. This chain's CDR3 is CATSRLTSGTGVRNEQFF. The CDR3 region has the DNA TGTGCCACCAGCAGACTCACCTCCGGGACAGGGGTTAGGAATGAGCAGTTCTTC. The chain links TRBV15 to TRBJ2-1, with 10 bases that match TRBD1. V shed 2 bases, J shed 7 bases, and the junction held 14 bases outside the gene matches. The length of the CDR3 is 18 residues. CDR1 is LNHNV and CDR2 is YYDKDF in the germline V gene (reference sequence).

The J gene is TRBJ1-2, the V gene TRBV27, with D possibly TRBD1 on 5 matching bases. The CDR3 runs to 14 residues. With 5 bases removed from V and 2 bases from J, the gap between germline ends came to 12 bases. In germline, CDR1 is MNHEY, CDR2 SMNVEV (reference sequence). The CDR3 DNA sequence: TGTGCCAGCAGTCCCCGGACACGGAACTATGGCTACACCTTC. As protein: CASSPRTRNYGYTF.

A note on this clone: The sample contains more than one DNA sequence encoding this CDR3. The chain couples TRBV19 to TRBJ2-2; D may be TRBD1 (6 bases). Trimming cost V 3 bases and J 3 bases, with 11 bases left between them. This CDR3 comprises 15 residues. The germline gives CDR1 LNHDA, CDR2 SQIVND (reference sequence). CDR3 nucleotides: TGTGCCAGTAGTATGAAAGGGGGTCACACCGGGGAGCTGTTTTTT. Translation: CASSMKGGHTGELFF.

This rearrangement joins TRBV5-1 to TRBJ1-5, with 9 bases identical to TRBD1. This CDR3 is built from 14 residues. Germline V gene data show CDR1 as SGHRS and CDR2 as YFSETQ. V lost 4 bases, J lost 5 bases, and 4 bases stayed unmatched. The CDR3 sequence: CASSKGQGDQPQHF. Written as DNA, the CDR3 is TGCGCCAGCAGCAAGGGACAGGGAGATCAGCCCCAGCATTTT. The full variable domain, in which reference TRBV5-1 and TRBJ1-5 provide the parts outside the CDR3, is KAGVTQTPRYLIKTRGQQVTLSCSPISGHRSVSWYQQTPGQGLQFLFEYFSETQRNKGNFPGRFSGRQFSNSRSEMNVSTLELGDSALYLCASSKGQGDQPQHFGDGTRLSIL.

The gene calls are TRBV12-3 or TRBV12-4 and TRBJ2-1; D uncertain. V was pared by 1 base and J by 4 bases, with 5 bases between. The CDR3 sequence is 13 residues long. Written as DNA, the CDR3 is TGTGCCAGCAGTTTAGATGTATACAATGAGCAGTTCTTC. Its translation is CASSLDVYNEQFF.

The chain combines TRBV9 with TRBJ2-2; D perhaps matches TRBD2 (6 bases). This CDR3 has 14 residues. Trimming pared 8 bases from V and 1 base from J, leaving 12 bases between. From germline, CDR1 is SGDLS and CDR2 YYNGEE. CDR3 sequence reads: CASTQGLNTGELFF. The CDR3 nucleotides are TGTGCCAGTACTCAGGGACTGAACACCGGGGAGCTGTTTTTT.

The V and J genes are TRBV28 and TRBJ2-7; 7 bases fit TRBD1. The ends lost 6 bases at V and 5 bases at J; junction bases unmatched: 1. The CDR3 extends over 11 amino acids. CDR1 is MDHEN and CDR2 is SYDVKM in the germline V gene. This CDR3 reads CASRTGDEQYF. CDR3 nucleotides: TGTGCCAGCAGAACAGGGGACGAGCAGTACTTC.

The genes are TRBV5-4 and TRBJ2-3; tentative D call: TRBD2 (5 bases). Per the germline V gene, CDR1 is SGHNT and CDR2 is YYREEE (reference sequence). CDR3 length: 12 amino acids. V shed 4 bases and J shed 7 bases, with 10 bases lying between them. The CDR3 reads CASSLLDNTQYF. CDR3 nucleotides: TGTGCCAGCAGCCTACTAGATAATACGCAGTATTTT.

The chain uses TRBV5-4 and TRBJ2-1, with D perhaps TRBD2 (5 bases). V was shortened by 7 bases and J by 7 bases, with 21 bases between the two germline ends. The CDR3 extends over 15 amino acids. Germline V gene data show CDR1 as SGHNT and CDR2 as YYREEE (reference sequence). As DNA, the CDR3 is TGTGCCAGCTCCCCGACTAACCCAACCAGAAATGAGCAGTTCTTC. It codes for CASSPTNPTRNEQFF.

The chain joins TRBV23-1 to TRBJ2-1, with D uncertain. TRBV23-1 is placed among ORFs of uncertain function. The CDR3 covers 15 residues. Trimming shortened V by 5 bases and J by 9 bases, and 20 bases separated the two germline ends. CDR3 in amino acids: CASSYYPRPSGEQFF. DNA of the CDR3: TGCGCCAGCAGTTACTACCCGCGCCCTTCGGGTGAGCAGTTCTTC.

The CDR3 reads CASSRLASSSYNEQFF. The DNA of the CDR3 is TGTGCCAGTAGTAGACTAGCGTCAAGCTCCTACAATGAGCAGTTCTTC. The rearrangement links TRBV19 to TRBJ2-1, with 8 bases matching TRBD2. The germline V gene has CDR1 LNHDA and CDR2 SQIVND (reference sequence). The CDR3 runs 16 residues. Unmatched junction bases numbered 5, after V lost 4 bases and J lost 0 bases.

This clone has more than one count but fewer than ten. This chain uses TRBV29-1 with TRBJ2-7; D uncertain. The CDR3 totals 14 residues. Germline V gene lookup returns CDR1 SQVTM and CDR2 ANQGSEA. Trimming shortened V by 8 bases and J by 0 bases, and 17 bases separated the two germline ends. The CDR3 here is CSPPLGNISYEQYF. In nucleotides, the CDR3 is TGCAGCCCTCCCTTGGGCAACATCTCCTACGAGCAGTACTTC.